A selection of T cell receptor beta chains follows, all from one sample in a study of T cell repertoires in cytomegalovirus infection. Each CDR3 protein is one row after TCRdb ran MiXCR on the reads. The sample records around 350,000 distinct CDR3 sequences, approximately 18% being singletons. The source material was PBMCs. These receptors all come from a human donor in good health (CMV status not recorded). Some clones in this sample may be carry-over from other donors' samples. CDR3s include the opening cysteine and the closing phenylalanine or tryptophan.

V gene: TRBV6-2/TRBV6-3
J gene: TRBJ1-6
CDR3 protein: CASTDTVTPLHF

V gene: TRBV6-2/TRBV6-3
J gene: TRBJ2-3
CDR3 protein: CASSPPFTDTQYF

V gene: TRBV20-1
J gene: TRBJ1-5
CDR3 protein: CSARVGGSRNQPQHF

V gene: TRBV4-1
J gene: TRBJ2-1
CDR3 protein: CASSQDKAYEQFF

V gene: TRBV12-5
J gene: TRBJ1-2
CDR3 protein: CASGFKGQGYNIGYTF

V gene: TRBV3-1
J gene: TRBJ2-1
CDR3 protein: CASSQSWDNEQFF

V gene: TRBV28
J gene: TRBJ2-4
CDR3 protein: CASSSTGYPKNIQYF

V gene: TRBV6-1
J gene: TRBJ2-5
CDR3 protein: CASSSRTPMGGYF

V gene: TRBV6-6
J gene: TRBJ2-7
CDR3 protein: CASSLPGQRGYEQYF

V gene: TRBV6-2/TRBV6-3
J gene: TRBJ2-7
CDR3 protein: CASSYPLWAGGEQYF

V gene: TRBV6-2/TRBV6-3
J gene: TRBJ2-4
CDR3 protein: CASRGPDGLAGVRNIQYF

V gene: TRBV6-4
J gene: TRBJ2-1
CDR3 protein: CASSDSFGRYEQFF

V gene: TRBV15
J gene: TRBJ2-1
CDR3 protein: CATRPLAGPSYNEQFF

V gene: TRBV28
J gene: TRBJ2-3
CDR3 protein: CASSTLAGPRRLTGDTQYF

V gene: TRBV7-6
J gene: TRBJ2-7
CDR3 protein: CASSPKWGRTGDEQYF

V gene: TRBV11-2
J gene: TRBJ2-1
CDR3 protein: CASSGDRAQEQFF

V gene: TRBV7-8
J gene: TRBJ2-1
CDR3 protein: CASSLKHLSSYNEQFF

V gene: TRBV2
J gene: TRBJ1-3
CDR3 protein: CASSDSGARNTIYF

V gene: TRBV4-3
J gene: TRBJ1-2
CDR3 protein: CASSQDTAYGYTF

V gene: TRBV5-4
J gene: TRBJ1-1
CDR3 protein: CASGGTPDSTEAFF

V gene: TRBV29-1
J gene: TRBJ2-3
CDR3 protein: CSVGPSRGGHTQYF

V gene: TRBV4-1
J gene: TRBJ2-7
CDR3 protein: CASSQARGLYEQYF

V gene: TRBV25-1
J gene: TRBJ2-5
CDR3 protein: CASSEQGIQETQYF

V gene: TRBV19
J gene: TRBJ2-1
CDR3 protein: CASSIRAGPPYNEQFF

V gene: TRBV28
J gene: TRBJ1-1
CDR3 protein: CASRNRGPNTEAFF

V gene: TRBV28
J gene: TRBJ1-4
CDR3 protein: CASGQPTNEKLFF

V gene: TRBV7-2
J gene: TRBJ2-7
CDR3 protein: CASSLDPGLGLTYLYEQYF

V gene: TRBV7-6
J gene: TRBJ2-1
CDR3 protein: CASSLVGFHNEQFF

V gene: TRBV7-2
J gene: TRBJ1-1
CDR3 protein: CASNQPGGASEAFF

V gene: TRBV7-2
J gene: TRBJ1-3
CDR3 protein: CASSLGRETGSRTGISGNTIYF

V gene: TRBV28
J gene: TRBJ2-1
CDR3 protein: CASPPSAGGRVADNEQFF

V gene: TRBV11-2
J gene: TRBJ2-7
CDR3 protein: CASRRVAASSYEQYF

V gene: TRBV7-2
J gene: TRBJ1-3
CDR3 protein: CASSPRPGQGGNTIYF

V gene: TRBV12-3/TRBV12-4
J gene: TRBJ1-5
CDR3 protein: CASSGRPQRGQPQHF

V gene: TRBV7-8
J gene: TRBJ2-7
CDR3 protein: CASSALPGDGGEQYF

V gene: TRBV18
J gene: TRBJ1-3
CDR3 protein: CASSPDISSGNTIYF

V gene: TRBV12-3/TRBV12-4
J gene: TRBJ2-1
CDR3 protein: CASSLASPWHSGGDNEQFF

V gene: TRBV18
J gene: TRBJ1-1
CDR3 protein: CASSPLPGQGYTEAFF

V gene: TRBV7-8
J gene: TRBJ1-2
CDR3 protein: CASSPRPGPFNYGYTF

V gene: TRBV7-2
J gene: TRBJ2-6
CDR3 protein: CASSYGGSGANVLTF

V gene: TRBV30
J gene: TRBJ1-1
CDR3 protein: CAWSEGYTEAFF

V gene: TRBV6-2/TRBV6-3
J gene: TRBJ2-1
CDR3 protein: CASRLGRGRVNNEQFF

V gene: TRBV7-6
J gene: TRBJ2-1
CDR3 protein: CASSLELAGVVVEQFF

V gene: TRBV24-1
J gene: TRBJ2-7
CDR3 protein: CATSDLREGRSTYEQYF

V gene: TRBV11-2
J gene: TRBJ1-1
CDR3 protein: CASSLVPNGNTEAFF

V gene: TRBV7-6
J gene: TRBJ2-1
CDR3 protein: CASSFSGGLYNEQFF

V gene: TRBV6-2/TRBV6-3
J gene: TRBJ2-7
CDR3 protein: CASSYPDSSSYEQYF

V gene: TRBV7-9
J gene: TRBJ2-7
CDR3 protein: CASSAGGYEQYF

V gene: TRBV20-1
J gene: TRBJ1-1
CDR3 protein: CSASYSGYIGEAFF

V gene: TRBV20-1
J gene: TRBJ1-5
CDR3 protein: CSAIHGGYSNQPQHF

V gene: TRBV7-2
J gene: TRBJ2-5
CDR3 protein: CASSSRGLAGVEKTQYF

V gene: TRBV10-3
J gene: TRBJ1-1
CDR3 protein: CAISAETGTSRAFF

V gene: TRBV6-1
J gene: TRBJ2-3
CDR3 protein: CASRKEGITDTQYF

V gene: TRBV20-1
J gene: TRBJ1-2
CDR3 protein: CSAQRQVSYGYTF

V gene: TRBV9
J gene: TRBJ2-2
CDR3 protein: CASSVREGQGINTGELFF

V gene: TRBV30
J gene: TRBJ2-5
CDR3 protein: CAWSRSGGQETQYF

V gene: TRBV20-1
J gene: TRBJ2-1
CDR3 protein: CSGLQGTYNEQFF